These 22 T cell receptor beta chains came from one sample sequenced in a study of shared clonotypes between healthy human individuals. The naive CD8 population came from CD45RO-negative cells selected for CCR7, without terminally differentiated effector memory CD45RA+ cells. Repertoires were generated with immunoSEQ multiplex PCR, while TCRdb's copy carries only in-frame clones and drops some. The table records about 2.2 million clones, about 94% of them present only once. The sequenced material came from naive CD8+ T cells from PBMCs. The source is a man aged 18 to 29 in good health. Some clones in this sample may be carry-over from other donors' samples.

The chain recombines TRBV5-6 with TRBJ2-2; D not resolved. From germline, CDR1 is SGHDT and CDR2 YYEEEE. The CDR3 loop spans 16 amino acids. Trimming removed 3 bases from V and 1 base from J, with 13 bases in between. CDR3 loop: CASSWVGQENTGELFF. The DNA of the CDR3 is TGTGCCAGCAGCTGGGTGGGTCAGGAGAACACCGGGGAGCTGTTTTTT.

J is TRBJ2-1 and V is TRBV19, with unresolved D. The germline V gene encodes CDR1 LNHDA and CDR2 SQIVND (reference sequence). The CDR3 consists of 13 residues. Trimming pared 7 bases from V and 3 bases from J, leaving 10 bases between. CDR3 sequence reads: CASNNGYYNEQFF. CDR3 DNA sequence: TGTGCCAGTAATAACGGCTACTACAATGAGCAGTTCTTC.

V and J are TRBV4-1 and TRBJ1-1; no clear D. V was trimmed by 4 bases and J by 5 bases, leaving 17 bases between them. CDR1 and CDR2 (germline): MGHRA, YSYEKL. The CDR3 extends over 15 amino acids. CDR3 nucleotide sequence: TGCGCCAGCAGCCTCCGGGAAGATGGGCGAACTGAAGCTTTCTTT. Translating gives CASSLREDGRTEAFF.

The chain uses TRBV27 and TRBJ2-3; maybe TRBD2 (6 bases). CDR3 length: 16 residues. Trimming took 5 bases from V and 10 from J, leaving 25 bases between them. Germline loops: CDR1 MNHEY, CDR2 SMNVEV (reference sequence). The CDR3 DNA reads TGTGCCAGCAGTCACTCCGTCGGGGAGGTCATCTTTGCGCAGTATTTT. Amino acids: CASSHSVGEVIFAQYF.

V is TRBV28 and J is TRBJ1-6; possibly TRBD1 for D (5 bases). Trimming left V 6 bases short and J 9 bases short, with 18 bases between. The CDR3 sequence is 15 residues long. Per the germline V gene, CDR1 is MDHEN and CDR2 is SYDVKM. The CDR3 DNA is TGTGCCAGCAGCAACCCGACAGCCCTGGCTTCACCCCTCCACTTT. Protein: CASSNPTALASPLHF.

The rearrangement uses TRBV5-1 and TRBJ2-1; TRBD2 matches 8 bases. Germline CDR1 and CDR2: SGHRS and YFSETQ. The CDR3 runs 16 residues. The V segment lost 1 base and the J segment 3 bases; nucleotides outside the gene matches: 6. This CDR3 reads CASSLKPSGGYNEQFF. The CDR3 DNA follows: TGCGCCAGCAGCTTGAAACCGAGCGGGGGCTACAATGAGCAGTTCTTC.

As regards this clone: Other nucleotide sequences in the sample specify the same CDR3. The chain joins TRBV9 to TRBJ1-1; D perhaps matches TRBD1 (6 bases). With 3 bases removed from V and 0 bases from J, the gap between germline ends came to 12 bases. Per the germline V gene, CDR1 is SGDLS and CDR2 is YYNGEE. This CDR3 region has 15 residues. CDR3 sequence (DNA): TGTGCCAGCAGCGCAGGAGGGGGACTGAACACTGAAGCTTTCTTT. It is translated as CASSAGGGLNTEAFF.

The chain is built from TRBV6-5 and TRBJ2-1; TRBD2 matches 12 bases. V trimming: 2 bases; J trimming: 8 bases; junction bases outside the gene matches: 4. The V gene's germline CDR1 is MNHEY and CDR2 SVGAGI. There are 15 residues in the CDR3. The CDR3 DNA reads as TGTGCCAGCAGTTACCTGACTAGCGGGAGCGATGAGCAGTTCTTC. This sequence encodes CASSYLTSGSDEQFF.

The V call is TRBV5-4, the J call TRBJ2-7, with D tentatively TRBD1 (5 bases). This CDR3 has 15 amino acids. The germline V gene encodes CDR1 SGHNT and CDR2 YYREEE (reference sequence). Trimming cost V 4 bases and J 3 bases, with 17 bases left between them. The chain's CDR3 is CASSDMTAPDYEQYF. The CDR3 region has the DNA TGTGCCAGCAGCGATATGACAGCCCCTGACTACGAGCAGTACTTC.

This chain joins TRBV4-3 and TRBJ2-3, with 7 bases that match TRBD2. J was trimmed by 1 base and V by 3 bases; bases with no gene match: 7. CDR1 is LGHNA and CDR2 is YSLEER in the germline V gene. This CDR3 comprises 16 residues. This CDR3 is CASSHPLGGGTDTQYF. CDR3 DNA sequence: TGCGCCAGCAGCCACCCACTGGGGGGGGGCACAGATACGCAGTATTTT.

The CDR3 region has the DNA TGTGCCACCAGCAGGGCCCAGACACAGGCCGAATTAGAAGCTTTCTTT. Protein sequence: CATSRAQTQAELEAFF. The chain carries TRBV15 and TRBJ1-1, with D perhaps TRBD1 (5 bases). The V gene's germline CDR1 is LNHNV and CDR2 YYDKDF (reference sequence). The CDR3 has 16 residues. With 3 bases removed from V and 8 bases from J, the gap between germline ends came to 22 bases.

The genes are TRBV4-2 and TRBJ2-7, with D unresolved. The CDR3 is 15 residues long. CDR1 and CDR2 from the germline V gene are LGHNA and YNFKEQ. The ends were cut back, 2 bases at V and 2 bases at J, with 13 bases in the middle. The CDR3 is CASSQNTGVTYEQYF. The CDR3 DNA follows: TGTGCCAGCAGCCAAAATACCGGTGTTACCTACGAGCAGTACTTC.

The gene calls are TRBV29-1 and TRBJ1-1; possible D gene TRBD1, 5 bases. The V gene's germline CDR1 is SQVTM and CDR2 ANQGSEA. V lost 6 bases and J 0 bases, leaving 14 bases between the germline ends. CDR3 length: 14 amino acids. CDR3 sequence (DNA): TGCAGCGTCCTGCAGGGAAATATGAACACTGAAGCTTTCTTT. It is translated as CSVLQGNMNTEAFF.

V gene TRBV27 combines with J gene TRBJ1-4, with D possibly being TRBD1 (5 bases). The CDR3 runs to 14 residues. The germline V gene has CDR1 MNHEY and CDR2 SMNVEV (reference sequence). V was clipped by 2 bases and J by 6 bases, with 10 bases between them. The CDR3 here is CASSLGQGDEKLFF. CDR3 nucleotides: TGTGCCAGCAGTTTAGGTCAGGGTGATGAAAAACTGTTTTTT.

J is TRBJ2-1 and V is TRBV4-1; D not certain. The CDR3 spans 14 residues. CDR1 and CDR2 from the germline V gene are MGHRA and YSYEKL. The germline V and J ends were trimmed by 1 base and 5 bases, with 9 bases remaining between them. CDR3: CASSQGPRDNEQFF. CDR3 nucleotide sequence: TGCGCCAGCAGCCAAGGTCCTAGGGACAATGAGCAGTTCTTC.

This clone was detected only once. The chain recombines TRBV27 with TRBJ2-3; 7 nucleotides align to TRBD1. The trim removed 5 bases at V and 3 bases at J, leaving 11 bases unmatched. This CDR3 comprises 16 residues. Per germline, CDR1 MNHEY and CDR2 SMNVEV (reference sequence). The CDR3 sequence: CASSPSQGEKTDTQYF. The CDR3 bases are TGTGCCAGCAGTCCCTCCCAGGGGGAGAAAACAGATACGCAGTATTTT.

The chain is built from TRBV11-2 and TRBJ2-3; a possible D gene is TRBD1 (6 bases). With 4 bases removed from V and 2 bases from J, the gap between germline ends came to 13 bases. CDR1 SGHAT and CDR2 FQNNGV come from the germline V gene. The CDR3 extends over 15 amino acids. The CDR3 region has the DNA TGTGCCAGCAGCTCCAGGACAGACAACACAGATACGCAGTATTTT. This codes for CASSSRTDNTDTQYF.

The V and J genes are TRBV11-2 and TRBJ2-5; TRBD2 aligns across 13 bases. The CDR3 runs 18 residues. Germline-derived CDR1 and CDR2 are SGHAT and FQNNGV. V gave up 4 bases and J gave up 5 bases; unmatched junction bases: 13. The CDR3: CASSSGTSGIALWETQYF. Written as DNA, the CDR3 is TGTGCCAGCAGCTCAGGGACTAGCGGGATCGCGTTATGGGAGACCCAGTACTTC.

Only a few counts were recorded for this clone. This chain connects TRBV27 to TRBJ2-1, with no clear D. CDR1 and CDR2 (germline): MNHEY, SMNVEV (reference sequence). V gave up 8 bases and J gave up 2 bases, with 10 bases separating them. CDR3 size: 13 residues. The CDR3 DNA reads TGTGCCAGCGGCGGACCGGCCTACAATGAGCAGTTCTTC. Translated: CASGGPAYNEQFF.

The CDR3 spells CATDPWGSSYNEQFF. The CDR3 DNA sequence: TGTGCCACCGACCCCTGGGGGAGCTCCTACAATGAGCAGTTCTTC. The chain employs TRBV15 and TRBJ2-1; D may match TRBD1 or TRBD2 (5 bases each). Germline CDR1 LNHNV, CDR2 YYDKDF (reference sequence). V shed 8 bases and J shed 0 bases, with 14 bases lying between them. CDR3 size: 15 residues.

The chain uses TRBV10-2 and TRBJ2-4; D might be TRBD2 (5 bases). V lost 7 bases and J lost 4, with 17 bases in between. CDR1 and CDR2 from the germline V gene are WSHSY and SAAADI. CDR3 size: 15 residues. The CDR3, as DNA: TGCGCCAGCACACGGACGGGGTTAGAAAAAAACATTCAGTACTTC. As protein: CASTRTGLEKNIQYF.

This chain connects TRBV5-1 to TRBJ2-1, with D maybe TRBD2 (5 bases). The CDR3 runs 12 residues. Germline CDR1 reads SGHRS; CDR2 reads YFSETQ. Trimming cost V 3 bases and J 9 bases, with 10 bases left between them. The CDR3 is CASSYPEGEQFF. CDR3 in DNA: TGCGCCAGCAGCTACCCCGAGGGTGAGCAGTTCTTC.